Only a few counts were recorded for the clone carrying this T cell receptor beta chain. Its antigen is unidentified. The method was immunoSEQ multiplex PCR; TCRdb's version includes in-frame clones alone and lacks a portion of them. The table has about 140,000 clones, 88% seen once. The CDR3 covers 13 residues. CDR1 and CDR2 (germline): ENHRY, SYGVKD. V lost 2 bases and J 7 bases, leaving 12 bases between the germline ends. This record comes from a study of T cell responses to AZD1222 COVID-19 vaccine. Study-level results: CD4 TCRs linked to vaccination spanned spike, dominating at 160-218 and 743-854.

The source material was peripheral blood, sampled 28 days after the second AZD1222 dose. The TCR was taken from an adult who received the AZD1222 COVID-19 vaccine. The chain couples TRBV10-3 to TRBJ2-7; D is uncertain. This CDR3 is CAISEDVRREQYF. Written as DNA, the CDR3 is TGTGCCATCAGTGAGGACGTACGGCGGGAGCAGTACTTC.